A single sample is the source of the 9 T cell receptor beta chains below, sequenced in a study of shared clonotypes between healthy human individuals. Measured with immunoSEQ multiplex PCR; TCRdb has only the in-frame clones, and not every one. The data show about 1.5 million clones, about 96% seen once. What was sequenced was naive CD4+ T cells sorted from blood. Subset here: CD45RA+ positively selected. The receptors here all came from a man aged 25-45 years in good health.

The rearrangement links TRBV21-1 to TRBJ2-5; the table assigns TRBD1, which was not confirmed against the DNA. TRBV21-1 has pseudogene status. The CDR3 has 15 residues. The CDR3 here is CASSADRGPSRTQYF. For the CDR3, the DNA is TGTGCCAGCAGCGCAGACAGGGGTCCCTCAAGGACCCAGTACTTC.

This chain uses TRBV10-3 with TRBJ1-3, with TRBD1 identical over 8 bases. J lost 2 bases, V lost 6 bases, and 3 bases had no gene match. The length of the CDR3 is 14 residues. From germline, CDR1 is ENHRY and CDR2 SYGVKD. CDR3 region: CAIRDRVTGNTIYF. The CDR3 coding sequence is TGTGCCATCAGGGACAGGGTGACTGGAAACACCATATATTTT.

The CDR3 DNA reads as TGTGCCAGCAGCTTATGGGACAGCCCCCAGGGCACCATATATTTT. Translating it yields CASSLWDSPQGTIYF. The J gene is TRBJ1-3, the V gene TRBV7-6; TRBD1 aligns across 7 bases. Germline V lookup: CDR1 SGHVS, CDR2 FNYEAQ. The CDR3 length is 15 residues. J was trimmed by 9 bases and V by 2 bases; bases with no gene match: 10.

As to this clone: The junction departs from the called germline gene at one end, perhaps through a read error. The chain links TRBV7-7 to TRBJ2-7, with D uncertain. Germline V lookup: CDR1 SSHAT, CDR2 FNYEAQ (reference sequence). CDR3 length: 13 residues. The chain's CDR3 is CASSSTRLTEQYF. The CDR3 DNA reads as TGTGCTAGCAGCTCCACAAGACTGACCGAGCAGTACTTC.

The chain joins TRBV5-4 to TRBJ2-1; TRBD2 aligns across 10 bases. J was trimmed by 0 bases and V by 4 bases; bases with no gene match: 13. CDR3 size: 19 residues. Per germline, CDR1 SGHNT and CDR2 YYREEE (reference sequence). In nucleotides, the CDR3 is TGTGCCAGCAGCCCCGTGACTAGCGGGCCCATTAGCTCCTACAATGAGCAGTTCTTC. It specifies CASSPVTSGPISSYNEQFF.

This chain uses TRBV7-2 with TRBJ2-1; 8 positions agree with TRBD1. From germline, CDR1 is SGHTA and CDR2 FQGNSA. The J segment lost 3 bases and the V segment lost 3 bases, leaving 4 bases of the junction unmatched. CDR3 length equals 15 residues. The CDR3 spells CASSFDRGDYNEQFF. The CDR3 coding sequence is TGTGCCAGCAGCTTCGACAGGGGCGACTACAATGAGCAGTTCTTC. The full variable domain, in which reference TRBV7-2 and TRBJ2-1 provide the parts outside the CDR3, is GAGVSQSPSNKVTEKGKDVELRCDPISGHTALYWYRQSLGQGLEFLIYFQGNSAPDKSGLPSDRFSAERTGGSVSTLTIQRTQQEDSAVYLCASSFDRGDYNEQFFGPGTRLTVL.

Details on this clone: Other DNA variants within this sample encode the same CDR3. The CDR3 loop reads CASSEALRDQPQHF. Written as DNA, the CDR3 is TGTGCCAGCAGTGAAGCGTTACGGGATCAGCCCCAGCATTTT. The rearrangement uses TRBV2 and TRBJ1-5; D uncertain. CDR1 is SNHLY and CDR2 is FYNNEI in the germline V gene. Trimming removed 0 bases from V and 5 bases from J, with 8 bases in between. This CDR3 contains 14 residues.

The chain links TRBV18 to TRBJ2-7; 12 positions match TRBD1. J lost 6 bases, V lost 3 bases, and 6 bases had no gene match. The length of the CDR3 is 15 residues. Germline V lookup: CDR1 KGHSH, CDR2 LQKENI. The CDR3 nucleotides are TGTGCCAGCTCACCCGGGGACAGGGGGCAAGTCGAGCAGTACTTC. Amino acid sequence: CASSPGDRGQVEQYF.

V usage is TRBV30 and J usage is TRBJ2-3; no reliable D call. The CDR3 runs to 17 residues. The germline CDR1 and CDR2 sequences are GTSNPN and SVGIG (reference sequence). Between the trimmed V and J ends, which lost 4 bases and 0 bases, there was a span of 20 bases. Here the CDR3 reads CAWTFPAGRFSTDTQYF. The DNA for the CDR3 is TGTGCCTGGACTTTCCCTGCCGGACGCTTTAGCACAGATACGCAGTATTTT.